The TCR beta chain described here comes from a study of T cells in Graves' hyperthyroidism and ophthalmopathy. At the level of the study: Peripheral blood specimens were obtained at initial diagnosis, prior to any treatment.

Graves' hyperthyroidism showing no ophthalmopathy progression within 18 months was considered stable. Not enrolled were patients with uncontrolled infection, other autoimmune disease, pregnancy or lactation. Germline CDR1 reads LNHDA; CDR2 reads SQIVND (reference sequence). This CDR3 is 13 amino acids long. V was pared by 4 bases and J by 5 bases, with 6 bases between. Amplification of TCR beta CDR3 regions used RNA as the template. Initially, a first-round RT-PCR of the TCR CDR3 employed the HTBI primer set. TCRdb itself ran the multiplex PCR reads through MiXCR, one entry per CDR3 protein. Of 300,000 to 450,000 distinct CDR3 sequences listed, roughly 25% are singletons.

The specimen was blood. This TCR came from a man aged 45-60 years with Graves' hyperthyroidism. The chain has TRBV19 and TRBJ2-6; D is undetermined. The CDR3 region is CASSNGRANVLTF. The DNA of the CDR3 is TGTGCCAGTAGTAACGGAAGGGCCAACGTCCTGACTTTC.